This entry lists 5 T cell receptor beta chains sequenced from one sample in a study of blood T cells in healthy people across ages. Alongside a J-beta primer mix, a sample-barcoded 5' primer served in a second PCR lasting roughly 7 to 11 cycles. TCRdb re-derived calls from the 5' RACE reads in MiXCR, one entry per CDR3 protein. The sample holds 1.5 million to 2 million distinct CDR3 sequences; 35% to 50% are singletons and the top ten take roughly 23%. The sequencing sample was made of blood. These receptor sequences come from a human donor in good health.

The rearrangement links TRBV20-1 to TRBJ1-2, with TRBD1 matching 9 bases. CDR3 size: 13 residues. Looked up from germline, CDR1 is DFQATT and CDR2 is SNEGSKA (reference sequence). The V gene end was trimmed by 6 bases and the J gene end by 8 bases; junction bases not matched to a gene: 10. This chain's CDR3 is CSAPDRGSEGYTF. The CDR3 DNA sequence: TGCAGTGCACCGGACAGGGGATCGGAAGGCTACACCTTC.

The rearrangement joins TRBV27 to TRBJ2-4, with D perhaps TRBD2 (6 bases). Matching the DNA end better, TRBJ2-7 makes the J call doubtful. Germline V gene data show CDR1 as MNHEY and CDR2 as SMNVEV (reference sequence). This CDR3 is 14 amino acids long. The CDR3 reads CASKYLGGANEQYF. For the CDR3, the DNA is TGTGCCAGCAAATACTTGGGCGGGGCGAACGAGCAGTACTTC.

The gene calls are TRBV20-1 and TRBJ1-2; no clear D. The length of the CDR3 is 10 residues. Germline CDR1 and CDR2: DFQATT and SNEGSKA (reference sequence). Here the CDR3 DNA reads TGCCTAGGAGAAGAGGGTGGCTACACCTTC. Translated: CLGEEGGYTF.

This clonotype was detected once. The chain joins TRBV10-3 to TRBJ1-1, with D perhaps TRBD1 (5 bases). CDR1 is ENHRY, CDR2 SYGVKD, per germline. Trimming removed 2 bases at V and 10 bases at J, with 26 bases between. CDR3 length equals 17 residues. The CDR3 nucleotides are TGTGCCATCAGTGAGGCTAAGTGGGGGACGCCCTTAGGGCGAGCTTTCTTT. It encodes CAISEAKWGTPLGRAFF.

This clonotype turned up a few times. This sequence joins TRBV28 and TRBJ2-1; D not certain. The CDR3 sequence is 15 residues long. Germline values: CDR1 MDHEN, CDR2 SYDVKM. V was pared by 5 bases and J by 0 bases, with 11 bases between. The CDR3 nucleotides are TGTGCCAGCAGTAAAAAGACAAGCTCCTACAATGAGCAGTTCTTC. This codes for CASSKKTSSYNEQFF.